Below, one T cell receptor (beta chain) is given with its context. The record originates from a study of blood T cell repertoires in COVID-19. Germline CDR1 LGHDT, CDR2 YNNKEL (reference sequence). V lost 0 bases, J lost 8 bases, and 6 bases stayed unmatched. The CDR3 length is 16 residues. The protocol was immunoSEQ multiplex PCR, while the TCRdb copy is restricted to in-frame clones and leaves out a portion. The sample shows approximately 110,000 clones, roughly 88% of them seen only once. This clonotype was obtained from a human donor in a cohort sampled during active COVID-19. Sequencing was carried out using peripheral blood. The chain employs TRBV3-1 (or the pseudogene TRBV3-2) and TRBJ2-1, with TRBD2 matching over 11 bases. As DNA, the CDR3 is TGTGCCAGCAGCCAAGATCCCGGGACTAGCGGTCATGAGCAGTTCTTC. This gives the protein CASSQDPGTSGHEQFF.